This T cell receptor beta chain derives from a study of blood T cell repertoires in COVID-19. Study-wide background: The United States, Italy and Spain supplied acute and convalescent COVID-19 samples. Nucleic acid was either cDNA or gDNA, and it came from T cells, B-cell-depleted T cells, or PBMCs.

The germline V gene has CDR1 MNHEY and CDR2 SMNVEV (reference sequence). V gave up 6 bases and J gave up 3 bases; unmatched junction bases: 4. CDR3 size: 13 residues. Per the original methods: Estimates of nucleated cell counts were drawn from the amplification of reference gene primers. The data were produced by immunoSEQ multiplex PCR, yet TCRdb's version contains in-frame clones alone and is incomplete. V, J and clone size are those of that table, while D and trimming were read from the DNA. This table holds fewer than 250,000 clones, 70% to 90% found once. This clone showed up just a few times. This clonotype was obtained from a man between 60 and 75 years old with acute or convalescent COVID-19. V and J are TRBV27 and TRBJ1-1; 7 bases map to TRBD1. The sequenced sample consisted of peripheral blood. DNA for the CDR3: TGTGCCAGCAGCCTACAGGGGTACACTGAAGCTTTCTTT. Translated, it gives CASSLQGYTEAFF.